This T cell receptor (beta chain) is from a study of OX40 agonist ivuxolimab in advanced cancers. Study results and caveats: Partial responders at 0.1-3.0 mg/kg showed near-lowest clonal expansion.

The CDR3 loop spans 15 amino acids. Germline CDR1 reads ENHRY; CDR2 reads SYGVKD. The germline V and J ends were trimmed by 3 bases and 5 bases, with 16 bases remaining between them. Measured with immunoSEQ multiplex PCR; TCRdb has only the in-frame clones, and not every one. The sample carries about 62,000 clones, 70% to 90% recorded once. Worth noting for this clone: Its cognate antigen is unknown.

The receptor was isolated from an adult with an advanced solid tumor such as melanoma, head and neck, liver or kidney cancer. The rearrangement joins TRBV10-3 to TRBJ1-1; possibly TRBD1 for D (6 bases). The specimen comprised CD4+ or CD8+ T cells sorted from blood, sampled in a trial of the OX40 agonist ivuxolimab. The chain's CDR3 is CAISESGDSRTEAFF. The DNA for the CDR3 is TGTGCCATCAGTGAATCAGGGGATTCACGGACTGAAGCTTTCTTT.